Sequencing of this TCR beta chain was carried out in a study of T-cell reconstitution after alpha-beta-depleted transplantation in children. The V and J ends lost 0 bases and 3 bases, in that order; junction bases with no gene match: 1. CDR1 is MNHEY, CDR2 SMNVEV, per germline (reference sequence). The CDR3 is made up of 15 amino acids. Molecular barcoding with unique molecular identifiers was used for the TCRbeta library. TCRdb re-derived calls from the PCR reads in MiXCR, one entry per CDR3 protein. The data show 330,000 or so distinct CDR3 sequences, about 9.3% seen once. In this sample, this clonotype turned up many times.

The sequences come from PBMCs from the stem cell graft donor, collected from the stem cell graft. V gene TRBV27 combines with J gene TRBJ2-2; TRBD2 aligns across 7 bases. The source is a human donor who donated a stem cell graft to a child with acute lymphoblastic leukemia. This chain's CDR3 is CASSLSGRYTGELFF. DNA of the CDR3: TGTGCCAGCAGTTTATCCGGGAGGTACACCGGGGAGCTGTTTTTT.